What follows is one T cell receptor beta chain and its context. Its antigen is unidentified. This sample was taken from a study of cytomegalovirus exposure and HLA in healthy donors. Germline V gene sequence: CDR1 SGHRS, CDR2 YFSETQ. V was clipped by 4 bases and J by 6 bases; unmatched bases: 9. The CDR3 sequence is 16 residues long. TCRdb's table, derived via immunoSEQ multiplex PCR, lists solely in-frame clones and lacks some. This table has about 160,000 clones, nearly 90% appearing once. General observations from the study: High specificity and sensitivity for cytomegalovirus status were reported for the classifier. Through in vitro validation, a few CMV-associated chains were shown to be specific for CMV antigens.

The specimen sequenced was PBMCs. The receptor comes from a woman between 18 and 29 years old in good health and CMV-seropositive. The chain carries TRBV5-1 and TRBJ2-1, with 11 positions matching TRBD2. This CDR3 is CASSLPGTSGSNEQFF. CDR3 bases: TGCGCCAGCAGCCTTCCCGGGACTAGCGGTTCCAATGAGCAGTTCTTC.